This TCR beta chain was observed in a study of T cells after yellow fever vaccination. It was through 5'RACE template switching that TCR cDNA was made, with a universal primer site and UMIs added. TCRdb re-called the 5' RACE reads with MiXCR, one entry per CDR3 protein. Among 350,000 to 450,000 distinct CDR3 sequences listed, about 6.2% were seen once. Findings and caveats of the study: It was the secondary response that reached its peak faster, day 5 versus 15, but it was weaker. Abundant bulk-population clonotypes could contaminate the FACS-sorted repertoires.

Regarding this clonotype: Antigen unknown.

Germline V gene sequence: CDR1 SNHLY, CDR2 FYNNEI. There are 18 residues in the CDR3. Trimming took off 6 bases at V and 0 bases at J, with 18 bases between the two ends. The sequence was obtained from a man aged 25 to 45 who received the YFV17D yellow fever vaccine. J is TRBJ1-6 and V is TRBV2; no definite D call. The sample in question was PBMCs, obtained 5 days after the yellow fever booster vaccination. The CDR3 protein is CASRQTLVPSSYNSPLHF. The CDR3 nucleotides read TGTGCCAGCAGACAGACCCTCGTCCCGAGCTCCTATAATTCACCCCTCCACTTT.